This TCR beta chain came from a study of blood T cell repertoires in COVID-19. This clone was recorded only once. Looked up from germline, CDR1 is KGHSH and CDR2 is LQKENI. V was trimmed by 2 bases and J by 9 bases, leaving 20 bases between them. The length of the CDR3 is 16 residues. The method was immunoSEQ multiplex PCR; TCRdb's version includes in-frame clones alone and lacks a portion of them. The sample includes roughly 200,000 clones, approximately 80% of them seen just once. Specimen: peripheral blood. The receptor was isolated from a woman aged 35 to 49 with COVID-19, enrolled during active disease. The chain couples TRBV18 to TRBJ2-1, with D maybe TRBD2 (5 bases). Here the CDR3 DNA reads TGTGCCAGCTCACCAGTGGAAGACTACTCCCTTCGTGAGCAGTTCTTC. Its translation is CASSPVEDYSLREQFF.